Reported below is one T cell receptor (beta chain). The sample originates from a study of blood T cell repertoires in COVID-19. Turning to the study itself: T cells, B-cell-depleted T cells, or PBMCs provided the cDNA or gDNA that served as material.

The participants were between about 18 and 90 years old and came from roughly 25 US areas. Clinical histories supplied by participants themselves formed the basis of cohort assignment. Authors' methods: Counts of nucleated cells, estimated from reference gene primer amplification, were obtained. The method was immunoSEQ multiplex PCR; TCRdb's version includes in-frame clones alone and lacks a portion of them. V, J and clone size were drawn from that table, and D and trimming were deduced from the DNA. The sample lists a few hundred thousand clones, around 85% seen once, with 18% in the top ten. The sequence derives from a man in his forties who had recovered from COVID-19. Input material: PBMCs or T cells enriched from blood (not recorded which).

CDR3 residues: CAINVAEANYGYTF. The CDR3 coding sequence is TGTGCCATCAATGTGGCAGAAGCTAACTATGGCTACACCTTC. V is TRBV10-3 and J is TRBJ1-2; unclear D gene. The CDR3 extends over 14 amino acids. Germline V gene lookup returns CDR1 ENHRY and CDR2 SYGVKD. The germline V and J ends were trimmed by 7 bases and 0 bases, with 12 bases remaining between them.